The 32 T cell receptor beta chains listed next were all sequenced from one sample in a study of T cells in Graves' hyperthyroidism and ophthalmopathy. Amplified TCR beta CDR3 regions derived from RNA transcripts. The HTBI primer set was used in a first-round RT-PCR of the TCR CDR3. TCRdb ran MiXCR on the multiplex PCR reads and lists one entry per CDR3 protein. This sample carries approximately 700,000 distinct CDR3 sequences, roughly 46% of them seen once, and the ten largest clones take roughly 7.2%. The sample comprised peripheral blood or thyroid tissue (not recorded which). The receptors were sampled from an adult man with Graves' disease, either hyperthyroidism or ophthalmopathy (not recorded which).

Comments on this clonotype: One base away lies a much larger clone, so this may be a sequencing read error. The CDR3 DNA reads TGTGCCGCCAGTGATCCCAGTGGGCTCTATGGCTACACCTTC. Residues: CAASDPSGLYGYTF. The rearrangement uses TRBV24-1 and TRBJ1-2; D gene ambiguous. The V gene's germline CDR1 is KGHDR and CDR2 SFDVKD. The CDR3 is 14 amino acids.

V is TRBV29-1 and J is TRBJ1-2, with TRBD1 matching over 7 bases. Germline assignment: CDR1 SQVTM and CDR2 ANQGSEA. J was trimmed by 2 bases and V by 8 bases; bases with no gene match: 8. This CDR3 region has 13 residues. The CDR3 region has the DNA TGCAGCAGCTTTCAACAGGGGAACTATGGCTACACCTTC. The encoded protein is CSSFQQGNYGYTF.

The rearrangement uses TRBV20-1 and TRBJ1-6, with TRBD1 identical over 7 bases. CDR3 length: 16 amino acids. Germline V gene sequence: CDR1 DFQATT, CDR2 SNEGSKA (reference sequence). The CDR3 DNA is TGCTTCTACCCCGACTTGGACAGGAGGAATAATTCACCCCTCCACTTT. Amino acid sequence: CFYPDLDRRNNSPLHF.

This clonotype occurred many times. The chain combines TRBV10-3 with TRBJ2-5; D not resolved. The CDR3 loop spans 14 amino acids. V was cut by 0 bases and J by 4 bases, with 9 bases left in between. Germline CDR1 and CDR2: ENHRY and SYGVKD. This chain's CDR3 is CAISESVGSETQYF. CDR3 nucleotide sequence: TGTGCCATCAGTGAGTCCGTGGGTTCAGAGACCCAGTACTTC.

This clonotype has more than one count but fewer than ten. The CDR3 reads CASGLDLQDEQYF. For the CDR3, the DNA is TGTGCTAGTGGTTTGGACCTCCAGGACGAGCAGTACTTC. The V gene is TRBV12-5, the J gene TRBJ2-7, with D unclear. CDR3 length: 13 amino acids. The V and J ends lost 1 base and 5 bases respectively, with 9 bases between them. Germline V CDR1 and CDR2: LGHNT, FRNRAP.

The chain couples TRBV19 to TRBJ2-5, with TRBD2 identical over 10 bases. Germline CDR1 is LNHDA and CDR2 is SQIVND (reference sequence). This CDR3 spans 17 amino acids. The junction had 6 bases not matched to a gene; V was cut back by 1 base and J by 1 base. The CDR3 DNA sequence: TGTGCCAGTAGTATAGGGGGGCTAGCGGGAGCCCAAGAGACCCAGTACTTC. It is translated as CASSIGGLAGAQETQYF.

This clonotype was counted between two and nine times. The V and J genes are TRBV19 and TRBJ1-6, with unresolved D. The V end was cut by 3 bases, the J end by 6 bases, with 9 bases between. The germline V gene has CDR1 LNHDA and CDR2 SQIVND (reference sequence). CDR3 size: 14 residues. CDR3 sequence: CASSIDGINSPLHF. In DNA form, the CDR3 reads TGTGCCAGTAGTATTGACGGAATTAATTCACCCCTCCACTTT.

In its sample, this clonotype was seen a few times. This chain joins TRBV9 and TRBJ2-2, with TRBD1 matching 8 bases. V lost 4 bases and J lost 3; bases outside the gene matches: 14. Germline lookup yields CDR1 SGDLS and CDR2 YYNGEE. There are 18 residues in the CDR3. CDR3 sequence: CASSSAESDRAYTGELFF. The CDR3 nucleotides read TGTGCCAGCAGCTCTGCCGAATCGGACAGGGCGTACACCGGGGAGCTGTTTTTT.

This clonotype was counted a few times. This chain uses TRBV2 with TRBJ1-5; 7 nucleotides agree with TRBD1. Germline CDR1 SNHLY, CDR2 FYNNEI. The J segment lost 0 bases and the V segment lost 5 bases, leaving 4 bases of the junction unmatched. CDR3 size: 15 residues. CDR3 sequence (DNA): TGTGCCAGCAGTTCCGCAGGGGGTAGCAATCAGCCCCAGCATTTT. Amino acids: CASSSAGGSNQPQHF.

About this clonotype itself: This may come from a read error, since a much larger clone is one base off. Because it lacks the conserved phenylalanine or tryptophan at the end, this CDR3 is likely a read error. This sequence joins TRBV29-1 and TRBJ2-5; tentative D call: TRBD2 (6 bases). The CDR3 consists of 13 residues. CDR1 and CDR2 from the germline V gene are SQVTM and ANQGSEA. V dropped 7 bases and J dropped 4 bases, with 16 bases sitting between them. The CDR3 DNA sequence: TGCAGCGCCAAAAAGACTAGACTAGAGACCCAGTACGTC. It yields the protein CSAKKTRLETQYV.

Details on this clonotype: This could be a read error, since a much larger clone is one nucleotide away. The chain employs TRBV5-1 and TRBJ1-2; 7 bases align to TRBD1. The CDR3 sequence is 14 residues long. V lost 4 bases, J lost 3 bases, and 6 bases stayed unmatched. Germline loops: CDR1 SGHRS, CDR2 YFSETQ. CDR3 DNA sequence: TGCGCCAGCAGCACCGACAGGGCTGACTATGGCTACACCTTC. Its protein product is CASSTDRADYGYTF.

Regarding this clonotype: A much larger clone lies a single base off, so this may be a read error. This rearrangement joins TRBV29-1 to TRBJ2-5, with 14 positions matching TRBD2. CDR3 length: 17 residues. V shed 4 bases, J shed 11 bases, and the junction held 18 bases outside the gene matches. In germline, CDR1 is SQVTM, CDR2 ANQGSEA. The CDR3 loop is CSVAAGWPGTSGSRQYF. CDR3 nucleotides: TGCAGCGTTGCAGCAGGTTGGCCTGGGACTAGCGGGAGTCGTCAGTACTTC.

A remark on this clonotype: One end of the junction fails to match germline, which may point to a read error. The chain links TRBV7-2 to TRBJ1-1; 9 positions agree with TRBD1. The length of the CDR3 is 13 residues. The germline gives CDR1 SGHTA, CDR2 FQGNSA. Here the CDR3 reads CASSLLGTGEAFF. The CDR3 bases are TGCGCCAGCAGCTTGCTCGGGACAGGGGAAGCTTTCTTT.

The V and J genes are TRBV24-1 and TRBJ2-5; 7 positions match TRBD2. Germline trimming cut 5 bases from V and 0 bases from J; bases unmatched to any gene: 8. Per the germline V gene, CDR1 is KGHDR and CDR2 is SFDVKD. The CDR3 length is 16 residues. In DNA form, the CDR3 reads TGTGCCACCAGTGTGGGGGGGGGACTCGACCAAGAGACCCAGTACTTC. Translating gives CATSVGGGLDQETQYF.

This clonotype was counted a few times. The chain uses TRBV6-5 and TRBJ1-2, with D unclear. The CDR3 sequence is 15 residues long. Germline V gives CDR1 MNHEY, CDR2 SVGAGI. Trimming took off 0 bases at V and 2 bases at J, with 10 bases between the two ends. The CDR3 region has the DNA TGTGCCAGCAGTTACTCCCCCGGGCCCAACTATGGCTACACCTTC. Protein product: CASSYSPGPNYGYTF.

In regard to this clonotype: This CDR3 is missing its conserved last phenylalanine or tryptophan, likely due to a read error. The limits of the CDR3 on the DNA are not certain, so only TCRdb's listed CDR3 is given. The chain uses TRBV2 and TRBJ1-6; the table's D call TRBD1 went unverified against the DNA. Per germline, CDR1 SNHLY and CDR2 FYNNEI. Both ends counted, the CDR3 spans 10 residues. This CDR3 is CASRTGTTNT.

The chain has TRBV7-8 and TRBJ2-6; a weak D match, TRBD2 (5 bases). CDR3 length: 18 amino acids. Germline values: CDR1 SGHVS, CDR2 FQNEAQ. The ends were cut back, 5 bases at V and 1 base at J, with 18 bases in the middle. The CDR3 nucleotides read TGTGCCAGCAGCGACCGCGGGCCTCTTAATTCTGGGGCCAACGTCCTGACTTTC. Residues: CASSDRGPLNSGANVLTF.

V is TRBV7-2 and J is TRBJ2-2; 8 bases are shared with TRBD1. V lost 5 bases, J lost 7 bases, and 6 bases stayed unmatched. Germline V gene lookup returns CDR1 SGHTA and CDR2 FQGNSA. The CDR3 spans 14 residues. The CDR3 reads CASSPSTGDGELFF. DNA for the CDR3: TGTGCCAGCAGCCCGTCGACAGGGGACGGGGAGCTGTTTTTT.

This clonotype was found a few times. This rearrangement joins TRBV6-5 to TRBJ1-1, with 7 positions matching TRBD1. The trim removed 7 bases at V and 5 bases at J, leaving 7 bases unmatched. The germline V gene encodes CDR1 MNHEY and CDR2 SVGAGI. This CDR3 comprises 13 residues. The CDR3 bases are TGTGCCAGCAAAAGAGCAGGGGGAACTGAAGCTTTCTTT. The encoded protein is CASKRAGGTEAFF.

The chain couples TRBV10-3 to TRBJ1-6; a weak D match, TRBD1 (6 bases). The CDR3 is made up of 18 amino acids. Trimming removed 3 bases at V and 0 bases at J, with 15 bases between. Germline V lookup: CDR1 ENHRY, CDR2 SYGVKD. CDR3 sequence reads: CAISDPGHLSSYNSPLHF. CDR3 coding DNA: TGTGCCATCAGTGATCCGGGACATCTGAGCTCCTATAATTCACCCCTCCACTTT.

With regard to this clonotype: Being one base from a much bigger clone, this may be a read error. The J gene is TRBJ1-1, the V gene TRBV10-1; D is uncertain. V lost 3 bases and J 6 bases, leaving 11 bases between the germline ends. Germline CDR1 and CDR2: WNHNN and SYGVQD (reference sequence). The CDR3 has 13 residues. CDR3 nucleotide sequence: TGCGCCAGCAGTGATTTCGTCGGAGCTGAAGCTTTCTTT. This encodes CASSDFVGAEAFF.

J is TRBJ2-7 and V is TRBV7-9; possibly TRBD2 for D (6 bases). The germline V gene has CDR1 SEHNR and CDR2 FQNEAQ (reference sequence). V lost 5 bases to trimming and J lost 6 bases, with 11 bases between them. This CDR3 is 12 amino acids long. Here the CDR3 reads CASSLQEGEQYF. CDR3 coding DNA: TGTGCCAGCAGCCTTCAGGAGGGCGAGCAGTACTTC.

This clonotype was observed many times. This chain connects TRBV24-1 to TRBJ2-7, with D tentatively TRBD2 (6 bases). Looked up from germline, CDR1 is KGHDR and CDR2 is SFDVKD. Trimming stripped 4 bases from V and 4 bases from J, with 10 bases between. The CDR3 runs to 13 residues. CDR3 sequence (DNA): TGTGCCACCAGTGACCCGGGAGCTTACGAGCAGTACTTC. Protein product: CATSDPGAYEQYF.

The chain carries TRBV7-8 and TRBJ1-5, with D possibly being TRBD1 (6 bases). Trimming pared 8 bases from V and 6 bases from J, leaving 20 bases between. The CDR3 totals 15 residues. CDR1 and CDR2 (germline): SGHVS, FQNEAQ. CDR3 in amino acids: CASGTTQGSSQPQHF. The DNA of the CDR3 is TGTGCCAGCGGAACTACACAGGGATCGAGTCAGCCCCAGCATTTT. Filled out from reference TRBV7-8 and TRBJ1-5, the complete variable domain reads GAGVSQSPRYKVAKRGQDVALRCDPISGHVSLFWYQQALGQGPEFLTYFQNEAQLDKSGLPSDRFFAERPEGSVSTLKIQRTQQEDSAVYLCASGTTQGSSQPQHFGDGTRLSIL.

This clonotype has just a few counts. This sequence joins TRBV7-2 and TRBJ2-7; no reliable D call. Deletions cut 6 bases from V and 2 bases from J, with 14 bases between. Germline CDR1 and CDR2: SGHTA and FQGNSA. This CDR3 comprises 14 residues. The CDR3 region is CASRGSGRTYEQYF. The CDR3 DNA is TGTGCCAGCAGGGGGTCTGGGCGGACCTACGAGCAGTACTTC.

The chain couples TRBV29-1 to TRBJ1-2, with D possibly matching TRBD1 (5 bases). Trimming removed 4 bases at V and 7 bases at J, with 13 bases between. The CDR3 has 12 amino acids. From germline, CDR1 is SQVTM and CDR2 ANQGSEA. The CDR3 is CSVAGQGLGYTF. Here the CDR3 DNA reads TGCAGCGTTGCAGGGCAGGGCCTTGGCTACACCTTC.

The chain combines TRBV7-3 with TRBJ1-5, with D perhaps TRBD1 (5 bases). Germline values: CDR1 SGHTA, CDR2 FQGTGA. V was clipped by 1 base and J by 7 bases, with 17 bases between them. The CDR3 extends over 16 amino acids. CDR3 sequence reads: CASSLRSAGQGQPQHF. DNA of the CDR3: TGTGCCAGCAGCTTAAGGTCGGCAGGGCAAGGACAGCCCCAGCATTTT.

There are a few counts of this clonotype. The V call is TRBV10-3, the J call TRBJ1-1, with a tentative D call TRBD1 (6 bases). Germline values: CDR1 ENHRY, CDR2 SYGVKD. CDR3 length: 12 amino acids. V was trimmed by 10 bases and J by 0 bases, leaving 9 bases between them. The CDR3 DNA is TGTGCCACCAGGGACATGAACACTGAAGCTTTCTTT. Translated, it gives CATRDMNTEAFF.

This clonotype was seen once. This rearrangement joins TRBV9 to TRBJ2-3; D gene uncertain. V lost 0 bases, J lost 3 bases, and 11 bases lay in between. The CDR3 runs to 15 residues. Germline lookup yields CDR1 SGDLS and CDR2 YYNGEE. DNA for the CDR3: TGTGCCAGCAGCGTAGTCTCACAGATAACAGATACGCAGTATTTT. It yields the protein CASSVVSQITDTQYF.

This clonotype was detected a few times. The chain links TRBV20-1 to TRBJ1-6, with 7 bases lining up with TRBD1. This CDR3 is built from 14 residues. Germline V gene lookup returns CDR1 DFQATT and CDR2 SNEGSKA (reference sequence). V gave up 6 bases and J gave up 7 bases; unmatched junction bases: 9. DNA of the CDR3: TGCAGTGCCCCCGGGACAGTAGGAAATTCACCCCTCCACTTT. It encodes CSAPGTVGNSPLHF.

The rearrangement links TRBV7-8 to TRBJ2-2; 8 bases align to TRBD1. The germline CDR1 and CDR2 sequences are SGHVS and FQNEAQ. Trimming took 6 bases from V and 1 from J; bases not matched to a gene: 13. This CDR3 has 18 amino acids. The CDR3 DNA reads as TGTGCCAGCAGTCCACACCGGGACAGGAACTTGAACACCGGGGAGCTGTTTTTT. Its protein product is CASSPHRDRNLNTGELFF.

The rearrangement links TRBV12-3 or TRBV12-4 to TRBJ1-5; 8 positions match TRBD1. The CDR3 length is 14 residues. The V gene end was trimmed by 6 bases and the J gene end by 6 bases; junction bases not matched to a gene: 7. The CDR3 protein is CASSKTGDGQPQHF. In DNA, the CDR3 is TGTGCCAGCAGCAAGACAGGGGACGGTCAGCCCCAGCATTTT.